The following is a T cell receptor beta chain sequence with its context. Germline CDR1 is SGHVS and CDR2 is FQNEAQ. This CDR3 region has 13 residues. The V end lost 4 bases, the J end lost 4 bases, and 10 bases lay between the germline ends. Here immunoSEQ multiplex PCR was the method, and the copy in TCRdb shows in-frame clones only, minus some. The table has 78,000 or so clones, roughly 93% seen once. This sample was taken from a study of OX40 agonist ivuxolimab in advanced cancers. The rearrangement links TRBV7-8 to TRBJ1-2; D might be TRBD1 (5 bases). Source: CD4+ or CD8+ T cells sorted from blood, taken in a trial of the OX40 agonist ivuxolimab. The source of this sequence is an adult with an advanced solid tumor such as melanoma, head and neck, liver or kidney cancer. CDR3 DNA sequence: TGTGCCAGCAGCTCAGGGCGCAGCTATGGCTACACCTTC. Translating gives CASSSGRSYGYTF.